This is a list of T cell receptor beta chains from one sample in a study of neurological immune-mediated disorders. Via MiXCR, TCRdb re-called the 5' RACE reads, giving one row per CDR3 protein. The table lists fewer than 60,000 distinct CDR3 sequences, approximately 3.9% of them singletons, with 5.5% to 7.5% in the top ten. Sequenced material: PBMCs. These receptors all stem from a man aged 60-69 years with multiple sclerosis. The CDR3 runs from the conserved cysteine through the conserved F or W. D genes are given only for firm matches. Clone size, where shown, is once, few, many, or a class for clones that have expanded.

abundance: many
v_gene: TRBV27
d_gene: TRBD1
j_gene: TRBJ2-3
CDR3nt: TGTGCCAGCAGTTCCACGCCCCCGAGGACAGGGCGGGCAGATACGCAGTATTTT
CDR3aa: CASSSTPPRTGRADTQYF

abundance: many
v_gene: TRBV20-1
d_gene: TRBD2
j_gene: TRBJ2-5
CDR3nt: TGCAGTGTGCAGGCGACTAGCGGAAAGGAGACCCAGTACTTC
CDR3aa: CSVQATSGKETQYF

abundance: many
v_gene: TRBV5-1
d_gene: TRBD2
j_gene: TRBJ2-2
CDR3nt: TGCGCCAGCATGCGGGAGGCCTCCACCGGGGAGCTGTTTTTT
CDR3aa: CASMREASTGELFF

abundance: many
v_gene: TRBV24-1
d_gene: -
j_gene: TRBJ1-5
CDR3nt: TGTGCCACCAGTGATTTCGGTCAGCCCCAGCATTTT
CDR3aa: CATSDFGQPQHF

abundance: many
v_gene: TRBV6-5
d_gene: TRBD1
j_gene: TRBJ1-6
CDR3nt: TGTGCCAGCAGCCAGGGGGCCGACTCACCCCTCCACTTT
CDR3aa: CASSQGADSPLHF

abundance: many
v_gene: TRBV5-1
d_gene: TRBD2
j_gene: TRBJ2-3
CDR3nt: TGCGCCAGCAGCTTACCAGGACTAGCCCCTAGCACAGATACGCAGTATTTT
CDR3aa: CASSLPGLAPSTDTQYF

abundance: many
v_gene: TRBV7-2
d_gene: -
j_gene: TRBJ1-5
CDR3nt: TGTGCCAGCAGCTTAGTGGCGGGAGGGAGTCAGCCCCAGCATTTT
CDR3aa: CASSLVAGGSQPQHF

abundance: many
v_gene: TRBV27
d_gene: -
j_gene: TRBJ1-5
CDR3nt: TGTGCCAGCAGTTTATTACGCAATCAGCCCCAGCATTTT
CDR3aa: CASSLLRNQPQHF

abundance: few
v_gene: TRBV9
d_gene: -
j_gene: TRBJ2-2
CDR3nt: TGTGCCAGCAGCGTAGATCAGGGGCGAGCCACCGGGGAGCTGTTTTTT
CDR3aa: CASSVDQGRATGELFF

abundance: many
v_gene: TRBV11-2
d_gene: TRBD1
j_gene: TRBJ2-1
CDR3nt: TGTGCCAGCAGCTTAGAGACAGGGGGCTACAATGAGCAGTTCTTC
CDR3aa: CASSLETGGYNEQFF

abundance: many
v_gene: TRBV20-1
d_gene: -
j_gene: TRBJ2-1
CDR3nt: TGCAGTTCTATATCTCGGGGAACAAACCATGAGCAGTTCTTC
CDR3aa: CSSISRGTNHEQFF

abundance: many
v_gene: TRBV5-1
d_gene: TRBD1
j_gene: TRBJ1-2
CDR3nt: TGCGCCAGCAGCCCGACCGCCGACAGGGTTAACTATGGCTACACCTTC
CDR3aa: CASSPTADRVNYGYTF

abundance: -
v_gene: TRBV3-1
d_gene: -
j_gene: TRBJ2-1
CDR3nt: TGTGCCAGCAGCCCACCGGGTCGAAATGAGCAGTTCTTC
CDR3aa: CASSPPGRNEQFF

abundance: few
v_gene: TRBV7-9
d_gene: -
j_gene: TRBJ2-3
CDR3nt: TGTGCCAGCTCATACCGGGAGACAGATACGCAGTATTTT
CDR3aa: CASSYRETDTQYF

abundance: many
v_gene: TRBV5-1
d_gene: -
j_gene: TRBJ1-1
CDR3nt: TGCGCCAGCAGCTGGGGCTTGGTGAACACTGAAGCTTTCTTT
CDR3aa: CASSWGLVNTEAFF

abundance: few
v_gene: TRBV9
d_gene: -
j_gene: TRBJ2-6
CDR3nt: TGTGCCAGCAGCGTAGTCAGGGCTGGGGCCAACGTCCTGACTTTC
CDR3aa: CASSVVRAGANVLTF

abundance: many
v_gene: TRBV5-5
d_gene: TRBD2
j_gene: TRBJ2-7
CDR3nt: TGTGCCAGCAGCTCGACTAGCGGGATATACGAGCAGTACTTC
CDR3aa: CASSSTSGIYEQYF

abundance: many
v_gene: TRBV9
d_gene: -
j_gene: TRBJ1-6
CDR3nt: TGTGCCAGCAGCGTTTCCGGGGAAGGGGACTCACCCCTCCACTTT
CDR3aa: CASSVSGEGDSPLHF

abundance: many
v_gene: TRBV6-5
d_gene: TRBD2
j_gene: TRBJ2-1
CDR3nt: TGTGCCAGCAGTTACGACATCAGCGGGAGGGGGGAGCAGTTCTTC
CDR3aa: CASSYDISGRGEQFF

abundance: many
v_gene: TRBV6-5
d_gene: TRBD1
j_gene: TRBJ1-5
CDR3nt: TGTGCCAGCCAACCACAACAGGGGTTCGGTCAGCCCCAGCATTTT
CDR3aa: CASQPQQGFGQPQHF

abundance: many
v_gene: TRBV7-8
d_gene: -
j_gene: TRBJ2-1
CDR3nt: TGTGCCAGCAGCTTTCAGCCGGGCAATGAGCAGTTCTTC
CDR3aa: CASSFQPGNEQFF

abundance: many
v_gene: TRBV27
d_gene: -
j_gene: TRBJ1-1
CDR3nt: TGTGCCAGCAGCCCCATGCAGGGCGGAAAAGCTTTCTTT
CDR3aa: CASSPMQGGKAFF

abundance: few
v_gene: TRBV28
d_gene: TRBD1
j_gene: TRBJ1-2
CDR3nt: TGTGCCAGCAATACAGGGGACGGCTACACCTTC
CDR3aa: CASNTGDGYTF

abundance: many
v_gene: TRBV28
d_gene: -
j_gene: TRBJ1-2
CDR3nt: TGTGCCAGCAGCAACACCGGGGGGGGGATACGCAACTATGGCTACACCTTC
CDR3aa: CASSNTGGGIRNYGYTF

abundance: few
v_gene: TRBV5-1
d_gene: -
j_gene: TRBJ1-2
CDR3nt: TGCGCCAGCAGCTTGGACCCGATCTCTCGGGGCTACACCTTC
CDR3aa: CASSLDPISRGYTF

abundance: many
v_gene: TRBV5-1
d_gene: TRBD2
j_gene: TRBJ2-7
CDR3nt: TGCGCCAGCAGCCTCGCAGATTTAGCGGGAGCCCCCTACGAGCAGTACTTC
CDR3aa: CASSLADLAGAPYEQYF

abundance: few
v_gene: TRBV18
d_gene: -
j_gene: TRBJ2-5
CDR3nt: TGTGCCAGCTCACCCAATACAGGGGAGGTCGAGACCCAGTACTTC
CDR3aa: CASSPNTGEVETQYF

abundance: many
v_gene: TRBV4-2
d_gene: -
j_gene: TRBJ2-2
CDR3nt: TGTGCCAGCAGCCAAGACCCGGTTGTCACCGGGGAGCTGTTTTTT
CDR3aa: CASSQDPVVTGELFF

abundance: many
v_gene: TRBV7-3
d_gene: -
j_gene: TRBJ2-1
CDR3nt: TGTGCCAGCAGCTCCAGGCGGGACACGCGTACCGATGAGCAGTTCTTC
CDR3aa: CASSSRRDTRTDEQFF

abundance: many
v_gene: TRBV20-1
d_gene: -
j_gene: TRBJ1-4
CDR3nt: TGCAGTGCTCTTCACCCTGACCAGGAAAAACTGTTTTTT
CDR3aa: CSALHPDQEKLFF

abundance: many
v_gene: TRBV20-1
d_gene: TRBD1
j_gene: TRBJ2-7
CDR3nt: TGCAGTGCTAATATAGGGGGCTACTACGAGCAGTACTTC
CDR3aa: CSANIGGYYEQYF

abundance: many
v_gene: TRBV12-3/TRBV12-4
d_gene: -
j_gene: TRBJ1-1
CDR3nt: TGTGCCAGCAGTCCCGGGGGCAACACTGAAGCTTTCTTT
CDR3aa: CASSPGGNTEAFF

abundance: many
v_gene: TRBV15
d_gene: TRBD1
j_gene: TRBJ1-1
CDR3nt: TGTGCCACCAGCAGCTACAGGGGGAAAGGCACTGAAGCTTTCTTT
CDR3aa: CATSSYRGKGTEAFF

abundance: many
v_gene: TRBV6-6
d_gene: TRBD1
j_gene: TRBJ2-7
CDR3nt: TGTGCCAGCAGACTTCACGGGACAGACATCCTCTACGAGCAGTACTTC
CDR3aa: CASRLHGTDILYEQYF

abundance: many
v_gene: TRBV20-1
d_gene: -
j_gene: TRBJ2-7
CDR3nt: TGCAGTGCTAGGCCAGGGGGGGCCTACGAGCAGTACTTC
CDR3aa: CSARPGGAYEQYF

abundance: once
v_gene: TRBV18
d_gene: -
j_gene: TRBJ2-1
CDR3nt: TGTGCCAGCTCGGAAAGGGGTTACTCCTACAATGAGCAGTTCTTC
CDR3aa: CASSERGYSYNEQFF

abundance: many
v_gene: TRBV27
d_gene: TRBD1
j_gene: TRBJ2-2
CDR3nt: TGTGCCAGCAGTCCCCCGACAGGGACCGGGGAGCTGTTTTTT
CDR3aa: CASSPPTGTGELFF